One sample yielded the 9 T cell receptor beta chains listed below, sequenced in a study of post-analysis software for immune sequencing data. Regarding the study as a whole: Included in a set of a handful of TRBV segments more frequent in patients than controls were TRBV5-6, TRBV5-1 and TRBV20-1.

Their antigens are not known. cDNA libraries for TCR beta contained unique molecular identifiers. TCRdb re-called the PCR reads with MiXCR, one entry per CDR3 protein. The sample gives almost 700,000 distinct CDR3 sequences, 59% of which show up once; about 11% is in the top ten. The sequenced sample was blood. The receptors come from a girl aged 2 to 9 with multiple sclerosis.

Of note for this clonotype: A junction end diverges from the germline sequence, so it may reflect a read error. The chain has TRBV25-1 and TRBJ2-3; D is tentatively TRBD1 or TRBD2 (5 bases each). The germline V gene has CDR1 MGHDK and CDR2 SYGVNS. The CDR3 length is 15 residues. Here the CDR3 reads CASSESGTITGTQYF. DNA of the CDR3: TGTGCCAGCAGTGAATCGGGGACGATCACAGGTACGCAGTATTTT.

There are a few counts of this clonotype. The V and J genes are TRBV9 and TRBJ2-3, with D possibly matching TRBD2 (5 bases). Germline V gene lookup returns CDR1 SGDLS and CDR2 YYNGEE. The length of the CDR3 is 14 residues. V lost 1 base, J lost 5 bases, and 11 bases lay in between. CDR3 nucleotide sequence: TGTGCCAGCAGCGTAAAGCTAGGAGGAGATACGCAGTATTTT. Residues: CASSVKLGGDTQYF.

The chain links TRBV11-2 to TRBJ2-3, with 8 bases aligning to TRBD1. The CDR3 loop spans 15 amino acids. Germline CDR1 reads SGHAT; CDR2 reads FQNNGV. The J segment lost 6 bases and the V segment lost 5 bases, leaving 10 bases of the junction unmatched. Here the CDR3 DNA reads TGTGCCAGCAGCCTCCAAGGGACAGGCGGGGATACGCAGTATTTT. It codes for CASSLQGTGGDTQYF.

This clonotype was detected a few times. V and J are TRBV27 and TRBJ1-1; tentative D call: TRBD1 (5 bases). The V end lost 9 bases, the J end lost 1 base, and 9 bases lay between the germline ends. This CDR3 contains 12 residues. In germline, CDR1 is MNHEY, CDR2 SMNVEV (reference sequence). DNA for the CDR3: TGTGCCAGTTCAACAGGGAACACTGAAGCTTTCTTT. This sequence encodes CASSTGNTEAFF.

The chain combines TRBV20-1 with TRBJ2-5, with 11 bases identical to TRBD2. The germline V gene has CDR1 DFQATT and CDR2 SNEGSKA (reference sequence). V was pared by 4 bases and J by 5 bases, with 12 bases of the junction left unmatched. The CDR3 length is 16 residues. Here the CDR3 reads CSANSGGAVFLETQYF. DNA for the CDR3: TGCAGTGCTAATAGCGGGGGGGCCGTCTTTTTGGAGACCCAGTACTTC.

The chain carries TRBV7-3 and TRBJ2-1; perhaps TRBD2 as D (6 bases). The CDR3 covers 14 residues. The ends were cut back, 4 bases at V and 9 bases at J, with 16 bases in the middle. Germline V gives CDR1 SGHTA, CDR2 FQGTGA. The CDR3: CASSSSGAPGEQFF. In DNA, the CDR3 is TGTGCCAGCAGCTCCTCGGGAGCACCGGGTGAGCAGTTCTTC.

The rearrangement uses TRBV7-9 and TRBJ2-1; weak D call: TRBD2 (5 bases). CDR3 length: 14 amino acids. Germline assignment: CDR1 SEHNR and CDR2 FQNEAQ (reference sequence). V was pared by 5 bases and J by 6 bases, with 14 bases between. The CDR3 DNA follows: TGTGCCAGCAGCCCCAGCGGTCCCAGCAATGAGCAGTTCTTC. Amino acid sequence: CASSPSGPSNEQFF.

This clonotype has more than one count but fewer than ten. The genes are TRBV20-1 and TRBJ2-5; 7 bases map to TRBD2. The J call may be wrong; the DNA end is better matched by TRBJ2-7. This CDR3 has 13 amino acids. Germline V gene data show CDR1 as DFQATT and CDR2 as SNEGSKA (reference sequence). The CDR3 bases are TGCAGTGCTAGAGGTGGGGGGGTCTACGAGCAGTACTTC. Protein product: CSARGGGVYEQYF.

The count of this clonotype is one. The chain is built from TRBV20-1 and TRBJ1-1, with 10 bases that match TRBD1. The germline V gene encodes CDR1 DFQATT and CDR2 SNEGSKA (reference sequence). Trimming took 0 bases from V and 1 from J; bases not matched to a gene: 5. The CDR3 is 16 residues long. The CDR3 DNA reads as TGCAGTGCTAGAGATCCGGGACAGGGGTGGAACACTGAAGCTTTCTTT. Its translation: CSARDPGQGWNTEAFF.